Following are 10 T cell receptor beta chains from one sample sequenced in a study of cytomegalovirus exposure and HLA in healthy donors. It was with 60 Vbeta and 13 Jbeta primers that the PCR ran. Measured with immunoSEQ multiplex PCR; TCRdb has only the in-frame clones, and not every one. The sample lists over 150,000 clones; around three quarters were seen once. Sequencing was done on a sample of PBMCs. All receptors derive from a woman aged 40 to 50 in good health and CMV-seronegative.

The V call is TRBV5-1, the J call TRBJ1-1, with 8 bases lining up with TRBD1. The V and J ends lost 3 bases and 8 bases, in that order; junction bases with no gene match: 6. The CDR3 consists of 13 residues. Germline lookup yields CDR1 SGHRS and CDR2 YFSETQ. The CDR3 sequence: CASSSSGGREAFF. The CDR3 DNA reads TGCGCCAGCAGCTCCTCAGGGGGCAGGGAAGCTTTCTTT.

This chain connects TRBV10-1 to TRBJ2-7, with 8 positions matching TRBD2. The V segment lost 2 bases and the J segment 12 bases; nucleotides outside the gene matches: 12. This CDR3 has 14 amino acids. Germline values: CDR1 WNHNN, CDR2 SYGVQD (reference sequence). This chain's CDR3 is CASSELGTRGRRYF. CDR3 in DNA: TGCGCCAGCAGTGAGCTTGGGACTAGAGGTCGACGGTACTTC.

V is TRBV25-1 and J is TRBJ1-5; D is uncertain. Germline lookup yields CDR1 MGHDK and CDR2 SYGVNS. CDR3 size: 14 residues. Trimming took off 1 base at V and 4 bases at J, with 8 bases between the two ends. The CDR3: CASSEWVTNQPQHF. As DNA, the CDR3 is TGTGCCAGCAGTGAATGGGTGACAAATCAGCCCCAGCATTTT.

The gene calls are TRBV18 and TRBJ1-4; 10 bases line up with TRBD1. The germline gives CDR1 KGHSH, CDR2 LQKENI. With 2 bases clipped from V and 6 bases from J, the junction kept 12 bases outside the gene matches. There are 18 residues in the CDR3. The CDR3 region is CASSPTGTGELIDEKLFF. The DNA of the CDR3 is TGTGCCAGCTCACCAACCGGGACAGGGGAATTAATTGATGAAAAACTGTTTTTT.

V is TRBV7-2 and J is TRBJ1-2; a weak D match, TRBD1 (6 bases). This CDR3 spans 15 amino acids. Between the trimmed V and J ends, which lost 4 bases and 4 bases, there was a span of 16 bases. Germline V CDR1 and CDR2: SGHTA, FQGNSA. CDR3 in amino acids: CASSSAQGMGYGYTF. CDR3 coding DNA: TGTGCCAGCAGCTCTGCCCAGGGGATGGGCTATGGCTACACCTTC.

This clone was counted between two and nine times. This chain uses TRBV13 with TRBJ2-7; TRBD2 matches 11 bases. Germline assignment: CDR1 PRHDT and CDR2 FYEKMQ (reference sequence). CDR3 length equals 15 residues. Trimming took 5 bases from V and 0 from J; bases not matched to a gene: 3. The CDR3 loop is CASSQGLADSYEQYF. DNA of the CDR3: TGTGCCAGCAGCCAGGGACTAGCGGACTCCTACGAGCAGTACTTC.

The chain has TRBV5-4 and TRBJ2-5; no firm D call. The germline V gene has CDR1 SGHNT and CDR2 YYREEE (reference sequence). The CDR3 loop spans 12 amino acids. Trimming took 1 base from V and 5 from J, leaving 6 bases between them. This CDR3 reads CASSLPMETQYF. The CDR3, as DNA: TGTGCCAGCAGCTTGCCAATGGAGACCCAGTACTTC.

The CDR3 DNA is TGTGCCAGCAGTGAATGGGCGGAGGCACAAGAGACCCAGTACTTC. Translation: CASSEWAEAQETQYF. V and J are TRBV6-1 and TRBJ2-5, with D possibly TRBD2 on 5 matching bases. Between the trimmed V and J ends, which lost 2 bases and 2 bases, there was a span of 12 bases. The CDR3 runs 15 residues. Germline V lookup: CDR1 MNHNS, CDR2 SASEGT.

The V gene is TRBV6-5, the J gene TRBJ1-1; D remains ambiguous. V was pared by 10 bases and J by 1 base, with 13 bases between. Germline loops: CDR1 MNHEY, CDR2 SVGAGI. The CDR3 covers 13 residues. The CDR3 loop reads CATIPAGNTEAFF. In nucleotides, the CDR3 is TGTGCCACCATCCCGGCGGGGAACACTGAAGCTTTCTTT.

V and J are TRBV7-9 and TRBJ2-3; TRBD2 matches at 12 bases. Losses at the gene ends were 5 bases for V and 2 bases for J; bases not matched to a gene: 5. This CDR3 region has 16 residues. Germline V gene sequence: CDR1 SEHNR, CDR2 FQNEAQ (reference sequence). CDR3 coding DNA: TGTGCCAGCAGCCTTGGACTAGCGGGAAACACAGATACGCAGTATTTT. Translated, it gives CASSLGLAGNTDTQYF.